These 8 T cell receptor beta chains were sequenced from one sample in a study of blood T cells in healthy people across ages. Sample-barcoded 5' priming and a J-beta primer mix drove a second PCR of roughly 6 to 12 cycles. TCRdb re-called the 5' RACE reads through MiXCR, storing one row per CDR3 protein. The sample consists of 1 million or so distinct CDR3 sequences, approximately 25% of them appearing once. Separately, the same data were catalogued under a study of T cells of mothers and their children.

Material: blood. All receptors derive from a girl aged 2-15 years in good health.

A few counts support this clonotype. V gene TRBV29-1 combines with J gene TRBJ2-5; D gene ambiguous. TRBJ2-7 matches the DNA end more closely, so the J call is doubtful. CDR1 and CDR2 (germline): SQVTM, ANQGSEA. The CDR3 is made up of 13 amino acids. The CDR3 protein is CSVVKGVRYEQYF. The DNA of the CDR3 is TGCAGCGTTGTCAAAGGAGTGAGATACGAGCAGTACTTC.

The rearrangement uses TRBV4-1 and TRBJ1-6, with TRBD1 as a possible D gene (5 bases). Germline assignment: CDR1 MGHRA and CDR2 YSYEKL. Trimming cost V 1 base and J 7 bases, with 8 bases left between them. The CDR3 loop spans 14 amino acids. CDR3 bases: TGCGCCAGCAGCCAAGTGCGGGGGAATTCACCCCTCCACTTT. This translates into CASSQVRGNSPLHF.

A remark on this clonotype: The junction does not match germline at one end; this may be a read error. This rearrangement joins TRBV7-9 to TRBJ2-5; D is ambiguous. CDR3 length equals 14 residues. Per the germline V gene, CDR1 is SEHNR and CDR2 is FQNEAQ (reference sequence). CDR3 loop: CASSPPSVLETQHF. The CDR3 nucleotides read TGTGCCAGCAGCCCTCCCAGTGTGCTGGAGACCCAGCACTTC.

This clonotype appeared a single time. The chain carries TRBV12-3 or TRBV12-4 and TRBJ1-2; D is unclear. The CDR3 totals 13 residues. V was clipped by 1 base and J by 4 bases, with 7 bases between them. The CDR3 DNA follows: TGTGCCAGCAGTTTAGGGGCGCGCTATGGCTACACCTTC. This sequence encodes CASSLGARYGYTF.

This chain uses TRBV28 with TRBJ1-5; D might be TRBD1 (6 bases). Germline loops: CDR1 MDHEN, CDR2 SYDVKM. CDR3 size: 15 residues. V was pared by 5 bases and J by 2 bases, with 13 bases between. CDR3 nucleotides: TGTGCCAGCAGTCCAACAGGGTGGGGCAATCAGCCCCAGCATTTT. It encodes CASSPTGWGNQPQHF.

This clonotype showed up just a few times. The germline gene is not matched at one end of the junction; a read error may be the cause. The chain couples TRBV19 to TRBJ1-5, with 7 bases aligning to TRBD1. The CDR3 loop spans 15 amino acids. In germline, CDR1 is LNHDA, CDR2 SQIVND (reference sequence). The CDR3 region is CASSQTGRTGQPQHF. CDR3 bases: TGCGCCAGTAGTCAGACAGGGAGGACAGGACAGCCCCAGCATTTT. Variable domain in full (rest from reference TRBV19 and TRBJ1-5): DGGITQSPKYLFRKEGQNVTLSCEQNLNHDAMYWYRQDPGQGLRLIYYSQIVNDFQKGDIAEGYSVSREKKESFPLTVTSAQKNPTAFYLCASSQTGRTGQPQHFGDGTRLSIL.

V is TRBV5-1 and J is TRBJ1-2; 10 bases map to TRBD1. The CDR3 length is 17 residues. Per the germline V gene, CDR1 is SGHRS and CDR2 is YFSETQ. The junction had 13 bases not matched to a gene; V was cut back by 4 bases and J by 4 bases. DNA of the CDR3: TGCGCCAGCAGCCCACGGACAGGGGGAAGTCTAGGCTATGGCTACACCTTC. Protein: CASSPRTGGSLGYGYTF.

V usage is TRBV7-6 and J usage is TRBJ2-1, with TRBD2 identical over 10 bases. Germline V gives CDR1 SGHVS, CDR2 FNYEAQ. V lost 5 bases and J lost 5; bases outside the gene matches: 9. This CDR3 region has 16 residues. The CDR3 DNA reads TGTGCCAGCAGCCTAAGGCCCGGACTAGCGGACAATGAGCAGTTCTTC. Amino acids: CASSLRPGLADNEQFF.